This TCR beta chain came from a study of regulatory T cells in long-lasting Graves disease. Through Arm-PCR of CDR3 regions and iRepertoire HTBI primers, TCR beta libraries were built. One entry per CDR3 protein, called by TCRdb with MiXCR from the multiplex PCR reads. The data show approximately 460,000 distinct CDR3 sequences, less than 20% seen once. Comment on this clonotype: Antigen specificity is unknown.

Study-level findings and limits: Graves' patients with persistent disease showed TCR diversity lower than patients newly diagnosed.

Trimming cost V 6 bases and J 2 bases, with 13 bases left between them. In germline, CDR1 is SNHLY, CDR2 FYNNEI. This CDR3 comprises 14 residues. The time point denotes: newly diagnosed GD, antithyroid drugs for less than 3 months. From PBMCs, RNA was extracted and then used to make the TCR library. The same specimen was also included in a second study, on T cells in Graves' hyperthyroidism and ophthalmopathy. That publication notes: Stable Graves' hyperthyroidism meant no ophthalmopathy progression within 18 months. Blood also held most thyroid clonotypes expanded beyond 0.001.

The TCR sequence derives from a woman aged 25 to 39 with Graves disease. The V gene is TRBV2, the J gene TRBJ1-1; D perhaps matches TRBD1 (5 bases). The input for sequencing was peripheral blood mononuclear cells (PBMCs), taken at new diagnosis, from a patient treated with antithyroid drugs. CDR3: CASRVGGPNTEAFF. CDR3 DNA: TGTGCCAGCAGGGTGGGGGGACCAAACACTGAAGCTTTCTTT.